This T cell receptor beta chain was sequenced for a study of cytomegalovirus exposure and HLA in healthy donors. Use of 60 Vbeta and 13 Jbeta primers characterized the PCR. The protocol was immunoSEQ multiplex PCR, while the TCRdb copy is restricted to in-frame clones and leaves out a portion. The data show some 87,000 clones, over 70% seen once. The sequenced sample was PBMCs. This receptor was taken from a man aged 45 to 65 in good health and CMV-seropositive.

This CDR3 reads CASSFGQGVSNQPQHF. The DNA for the CDR3 is TGTGCCAGCAGCTTTGGACAGGGCGTAAGCAATCAGCCCCAGCATTTT. The chain combines TRBV7-2 with TRBJ1-5, with TRBD1 matching over 8 bases. CDR1 is SGHTA, CDR2 FQGNSA, per germline. V lost 3 bases, J lost 1 base, and 5 bases stayed unmatched. This CDR3 is built from 16 residues.